The rows below give T cell receptor beta chains drawn from one sample of a study of cytomegalovirus exposure and HLA in healthy donors. Data came from immunoSEQ multiplex PCR; TCRdb stores just in-frame clones and leaves some out. The table has around 150,000 clones, around 86% seen once. The sequenced sample consisted of PBMCs. The receptor source for this set is a girl aged 2 to 9 in good health and CMV-seropositive. Both conserved end residues are part of each CDR3. A D gene is named only where the DNA matches it firmly. Some rows mark clone size as missing; the rest say once, few, many or name a class of expanded clone.

j_gene	d_gene	v_gene	abundance	CDR3aa	CDR3nt
TRBJ2-3	NA	TRBV4-1	NA	CASSQESRVDTQYF	TGCGCCAGCAGCCAAGAATCGAGGGTTGATACGCAGTATTTT
TRBJ1-1	NA	TRBV2	NA	CASRTEPQGTEAFF	TGTGCCAGCAGGACGGAACCTCAGGGCACTGAAGCTTTCTTT
TRBJ2-7	TRBD1	TRBV6-6	few	CASSYETGGYEQYF	TGTGCCAGCAGTTACGAAACAGGGGGCTACGAGCAGTACTTC
TRBJ2-1	TRBD2	TRBV4-1	NA	CASSQDPLAGAEQFF	TGCGCCAGCAGCCAAGATCCGCTAGCGGGAGCTGAGCAGTTCTTC
TRBJ2-1	TRBD1	TRBV6-6	NA	CASSSGTANNEQFF	TGTGCCAGCAGTTCCGGGACAGCTAACAATGAGCAGTTCTTC
TRBJ1-2	NA	TRBV2	NA	CASSVGSYGYTF	TGTGCCAGCAGTGTGGGCAGCTATGGCTACACCTTC
TRBJ1-1	NA	TRBV14	NA	CASSQDVGGTEAFF	TGTGCCAGCAGCCAAGATGTCGGGGGCACTGAAGCTTTCTTT
TRBJ2-2	NA	TRBV9	NA	CASSVGGLPDTGELFF	TGTGCCAGCAGCGTAGGAGGACTACCGGACACCGGGGAGCTGTTTTTT
TRBJ2-1	NA	TRBV1	NA	CTSGGDSGMKDYNEQFF	TGCACCAGCGGGGGGGATAGCGGCATGAAAGACTACAATGAGCAGTTCTTC
TRBJ2-7	NA	TRBV27	few	CASSPNSYEQYF	TGTGCCAGCAGTCCAAACTCCTACGAGCAGTACTTC
TRBJ2-5	TRBD1	TRBV7-9	NA	CASSLGSLTGVQETQYF	TGTGCCAGCAGCTTGGGAAGTCTTACAGGGGTCCAAGAGACCCAGTACTTC
TRBJ2-7	NA	TRBV11-3	NA	CASSRGYEQYF	TGTGCCAGCAGCCGGGGCTACGAGCAGTACTTC
TRBJ2-5	NA	TRBV5-1	NA	CASSFDLTRGEETQYF	TGCGCCAGCAGCTTTGACCTCACCAGGGGAGAAGAGACCCAGTACTTC
TRBJ2-7	TRBD2	TRBV4-1	NA	CASSQEPGGRGREQYF	TGCGCCAGCAGCCAAGAGCCAGGCGGGAGGGGAAGGGAGCAGTACTTC
TRBJ2-4	TRBD2	TRBV4-1	once	CASSQQTSIKNIQYF	TGCGCCAGCAGCCAACAGACTAGCATAAAAAACATTCAGTACTTC
TRBJ2-7	TRBD2	TRBV28	NA	CASRPAGWTYEQYF	TGTGCCAGCAGACCAGCGGGATGGACCTACGAGCAGTACTTC
TRBJ2-3	NA	TRBV9	once	CASSVSGSGTDTQYF	TGTGCCAGCAGCGTGAGCGGGTCCGGCACAGATACGCAGTATTTT
TRBJ2-7	TRBD2	TRBV7-8	NA	CASSLVGGTSGSYEQYF	TGTGCCAGCAGCTTAGTGGGAGGGACTAGCGGTTCCTACGAGCAGTACTTC
TRBJ2-3	NA	TRBV2	NA	CASSYLADTQYF	TGTGCCAGCTCTTATCTAGCGGATACGCAGTATTTT
TRBJ1-1	NA	TRBV21-1	once	CASSKVGLNTEAFF	TGTGCCAGCAGCAAAGTTGGGCTTAACACTGAAGCTTTCTTT
TRBJ1-1	NA	TRBV6-1	NA	CASSEGGANTEAFF	TGTGCCAGCAGTGAGGGGGGAGCGAACACTGAAGCTTTCTTT
TRBJ2-3	TRBD2	TRBV7-9	few	CASSPRTSGATDTQYF	TGTGCCAGCAGCCCGAGGACTAGCGGCGCCACAGATACGCAGTATTTT
TRBJ2-3	NA	TRBV7-6	NA	CASSQRPGQYTDTQYF	TGTGCCAGCAGCCAACGTCCCGGACAGTACACAGATACGCAGTATTTT
TRBJ2-3	TRBD2	TRBV6-5	NA	CATSGGTDTQYF	TGTGCCACCTCGGGGGGTACAGATACGCAGTATTTT
TRBJ1-2	NA	TRBV7-8	NA	CASSRIPQTVNYGYTF	TGTGCCAGCAGTCGTATACCACAGACGGTGAACTATGGCTACACCTTC
TRBJ2-3	NA	TRBV6-1	NA	CASSDRLGGTDTQYF	TGTGCCAGCAGTGACCGTCTAGGAGGCACAGATACGCAGTATTTT
TRBJ2-7	TRBD2	TRBV7-9	NA	CASSVGGLAGNEQYF	TGTGCCAGCAGCGTAGGGGGACTAGCGGGTAACGAGCAGTACTTC
TRBJ1-5	TRBD1	TRBV4-1	NA	CASSQEATGEDQPQHF	TGCGCCAGCAGCCAAGAGGCGACAGGGGAGGATCAGCCCCAGCATTTT
TRBJ2-3	TRBD1	TRBV30	NA	CAWKKGGAGDTQYF	TGTGCCTGGAAGAAAGGGGGCGCGGGAGATACGCAGTATTTT
TRBJ1-2	NA	TRBV14	NA	CASSQDRGYLYGYTF	TGTGCCAGCAGCCAAGATCGGGGTTACCTCTATGGCTACACCTTC
TRBJ1-2	TRBD1	TRBV27	NA	CASSHPGQGYYGYTF	TGTGCCAGCAGTCACCCGGGACAGGGCTACTATGGCTACACCTTC
TRBJ2-7	NA	TRBV28	once	CASSLTLGQLRIRGIGEQYF	TGTGCCAGCAGTTTAACACTCGGCCAGCTACGCATCCGAGGGATAGGCGAGCAGTACTTC
TRBJ2-6	TRBD2	TRBV5-4	once	CASLAGGPGANVLTF	TGTGCCAGCCTAGCGGGAGGGCCCGGGGCCAACGTCCTGACTTTC
TRBJ2-5	NA	TRBV4-2	NA	CASSQPLGAGQETQYF	TGTGCCAGCAGCCAACCCCTGGGAGCGGGCCAAGAGACCCAGTACTTC
TRBJ1-3	TRBD1	TRBV30	NA	CAWSVGGRSWPIYF	TGTGCCTGGAGTGTAGGGGGCAGGAGCTGGCCTATATATTTT
TRBJ2-1	TRBD2	TRBV4-1	NA	CASSPMGLAGPSPVGNEQFF	TGCGCCAGCAGCCCGATGGGACTAGCGGGCCCCTCGCCGGTGGGAAATGAGCAGTTCTTC
TRBJ2-3	NA	TRBV5-1	NA	CASSSGTYTDTQYF	TGCGCCAGCAGCTCCGGGACTTACACAGATACGCAGTATTTT
TRBJ2-5	TRBD1	TRBV29-1	NA	CSVCVGQVRETQYF	TGCAGCGTCTGTGTAGGACAGGTGAGGGAGACCCAGTACTTC
TRBJ1-5	NA	TRBV18	NA	CASSQGFIDSSNQPQHF	TGTGCCAGCTCACAGGGGTTCATAGACAGCAGCAATCAGCCCCAGCATTTT
TRBJ2-1	TRBD1	TRBV7-3	NA	CASSLFQDRGRSEQFF	TGTGCCAGCAGCTTATTCCAGGACAGGGGGCGGAGTGAGCAGTTCTTC
TRBJ2-3	TRBD2	TRBV10-1	NA	CASSESIGGSRTSGRSLTQYF	TGCGCCAGCAGTGAGTCCATCGGAGGATCCAGGACTAGCGGGAGATCGCTTACGCAGTATTTT
TRBJ2-1	TRBD2	TRBV28	NA	CASTKRGTSGYDEQFF	TGTGCCAGCACCAAGAGAGGGACTAGCGGTTATGATGAGCAGTTCTTC
TRBJ2-7	NA	TRBV19	once	CASSPGQGPYEQYF	TGTGCCAGTAGTCCCGGCCAGGGTCCCTACGAGCAGTACTTC
TRBJ2-5	NA	TRBV28	once	CASSAPGPLETQYF	TGTGCCAGCAGTGCGCCAGGGCCCCTAGAGACCCAGTACTTC
TRBJ2-1	NA	TRBV6-5	NA	CASSLAGQSEQFF	TGTGCCAGCAGTCTCGCCGGACAGAGCGAGCAGTTCTTC
TRBJ2-1	TRBD2	TRBV2	NA	CASSSSSGSNTYNEQFF	TGTGCCAGCAGTAGTAGTAGCGGGAGTAACACCTACAATGAGCAGTTCTTC
TRBJ1-3	TRBD1	TRBV6-1	NA	CASSEAGQGGSGNTIYF	TGTGCCAGCAGTGAAGCTGGACAGGGGGGCTCTGGAAACACCATATATTTT
TRBJ1-1	NA	TRBV6-1	NA	CASSVWSWYTEAFF	TGTGCCAGCAGTGTTTGGAGTTGGTACACTGAAGCTTTCTTT
TRBJ1-2	NA	TRBV28	NA	CASSFAQIYGYTF	TGTGCCAGCAGTTTCGCCCAGATCTATGGCTACACCTTC
TRBJ1-2	TRBD1	TRBV11-3	NA	CASSSPGQEEGYTF	TGTGCCAGCAGCTCCCCCGGACAGGAAGAGGGCTACACCTTC
TRBJ2-5	TRBD2	TRBV5-6	NA	CASSFRGGPGRTQYF	TGTGCCAGCAGCTTCCGGGGGGGCCCAGGAAGGACCCAGTACTTC
TRBJ2-7	TRBD1	TRBV27	NA	CASRDQDRGPNEQYF	TGTGCCAGCAGGGATCAAGACAGGGGGCCCAACGAGCAGTACTTC
TRBJ1-3	NA	TRBV9	NA	CASSVAPSGNTIYF	TGTGCCAGCAGCGTAGCCCCATCAGGAAACACCATATATTTT
TRBJ2-1	NA	TRBV10-2	once	CASSEPRGGYSLCPQFF	TGCGCCAGCAGTGAGCCGAGGGGGGGGTACAGCCTTTGTCCGCAGTTCTTC
TRBJ2-5	NA	TRBV4-1	NA	CASSQVRGAQETQYF	TGCGCCAGCAGCCAAGTTAGGGGTGCCCAAGAGACCCAGTACTTC